The clone carrying this TCR beta chain was observed at least ten times. This sample is part of a study of read filtering for tumor transcriptome and immune sequencing. The overall study: DNase treatment preceded whole-transcriptome library preparation.

Molecular barcoded adaptors covering alpha/delta and beta/gamma chains were used on about 0.4 ug RNA. TCRdb independently ran MiXCR on the reads; one entry per CDR3 protein. The sample yields approximately 65,000 distinct CDR3 sequences, roughly 13% seen once. V lost 4 bases, J lost 4 bases, and 16 bases lay in between. The CDR3 consists of 15 residues. Looked up from germline, CDR1 is KGHDR and CDR2 is SFDVKD. The sample comprised a population of CD138-negative cells sorted from bone marrow. This clonotype was obtained from a donor at least 40 years old with multiple myeloma. This chain connects TRBV24-1 to TRBJ2-7, with a tentative D call TRBD1 (6 bases). As DNA, the CDR3 is TGTGCCACCAGTGACCCATCCGCACAGGGTTACGAGCAGTACTTC. As protein: CATSDPSAQGYEQYF.